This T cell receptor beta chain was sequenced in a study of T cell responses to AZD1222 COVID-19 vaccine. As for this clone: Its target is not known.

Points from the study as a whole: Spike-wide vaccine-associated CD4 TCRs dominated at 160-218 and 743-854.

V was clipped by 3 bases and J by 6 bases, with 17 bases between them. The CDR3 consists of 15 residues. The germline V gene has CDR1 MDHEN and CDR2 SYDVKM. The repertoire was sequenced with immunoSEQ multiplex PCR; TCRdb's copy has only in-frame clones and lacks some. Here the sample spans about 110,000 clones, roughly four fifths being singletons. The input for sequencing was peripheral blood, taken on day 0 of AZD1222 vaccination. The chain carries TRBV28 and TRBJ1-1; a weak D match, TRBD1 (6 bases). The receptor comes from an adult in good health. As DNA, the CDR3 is TGTGCCAGCAGTTTCCCCTCCGCCAGGGGTCCTGAAGCTTTCTTT. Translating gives CASSFPSARGPEAFF.